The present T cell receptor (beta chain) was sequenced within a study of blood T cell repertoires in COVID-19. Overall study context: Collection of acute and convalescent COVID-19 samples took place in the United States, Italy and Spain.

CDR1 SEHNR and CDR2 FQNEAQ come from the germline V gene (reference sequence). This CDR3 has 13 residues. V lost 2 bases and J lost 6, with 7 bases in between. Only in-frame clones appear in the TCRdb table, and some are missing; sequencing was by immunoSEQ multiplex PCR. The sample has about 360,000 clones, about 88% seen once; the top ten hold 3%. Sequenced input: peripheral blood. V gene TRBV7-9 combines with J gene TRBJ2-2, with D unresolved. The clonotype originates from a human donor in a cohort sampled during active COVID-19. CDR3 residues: CASSLPPSGELFF. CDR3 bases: TGTGCCAGCAGCTTACCCCCCTCCGGGGAGCTGTTTTTT.